Below, one T cell receptor (beta chain) is given with its context. CDR3 length: 15 amino acids. The germline gives CDR1 LNHDA, CDR2 SQIVND (reference sequence). V dropped 3 bases and J dropped 0 bases, with 9 bases sitting between them. Methods used by the authors: Estimation of nucleated cell counts relied on the amplification of reference gene primers. The method was immunoSEQ multiplex PCR; TCRdb's version includes in-frame clones alone and lacks a portion of them. V, J and clone size reflect that table, while D and trimming were determined from the DNA. The table has 130,000 to 150,000 clones, over 80% seen once. This entry belongs to a study of blood T cell repertoires in COVID-19. Study in general: Specimens from acute and convalescent COVID-19 originated in the United States, Italy and Spain. T cells, B-cell-depleted T cells, or PBMCs supplied cDNA or gDNA.

V is TRBV19 and J is TRBJ1-5; maybe TRBD1 (5 bases). This sequence was found in a woman in her 50s with acute or convalescent COVID-19. Specimen: peripheral blood. CDR3 in amino acids: CASSIGGVSNQPQHF. The CDR3 region has the DNA TGTGCCAGTAGTATTGGAGGGGTTAGCAATCAGCCCCAGCATTTT.